This is a list of T cell receptor beta chains from one sample in a study of T cells in Graves' hyperthyroidism and ophthalmopathy. One entry per CDR3 protein results from TCRdb running MiXCR on the multiplex PCR reads. The repertoire has about 480,000 distinct CDR3 sequences, roughly an eighth of them found once; the top ten carry less than 20%. Sample: blood. Source of these receptors: a woman between 18 and 29 years old with Graves' hyperthyroidism. Each CDR3 is given with its conserved first and last residue. Each record gives: CDR3 DNA, CDR3 protein, D gene, J gene, V gene, clone size. The D gene is left open where the match is weak. Size tells how often a clone was seen (once, few, many) or the class of an expanded clone, and some rows leave it out.

TGCGCCAGCAGCCAAGAACCCAGGGTTCACACTGAAGCTTTCTTT,CASSQEPRVHTEAFF,-,TRBJ1-1,TRBV4-1,few
TGTGCCACCAGTGATTTTAGCGGGAGGGCCGCAGAGACCCAGTACTTC,CATSDFSGRAAETQYF,TRBD2,TRBJ2-5,TRBV24-1,many
TGTGCCAGCAGCCAAGAGGGGCCTCTAGCGGGAGGCGAGCAGTACTTC,CASSQEGPLAGGEQYF,TRBD2,TRBJ2-7,TRBV3-1,many
TGTGCCAGCAGCCCAAATGGAGGGGTACGGTCCCACTATGGCTACACCTTC,CASSPNGGVRSHYGYTF,-,TRBJ1-2,TRBV7-3,many
TGCGCCAGCAGCTTAGGGGTGGGAGGATTCAATGAGCAGTTCTTC,CASSLGVGGFNEQFF,-,TRBJ2-1,TRBV5-1,many
TGTGCCAGCAGTTTGGAGGCCACTGAAGCTTTCTTT,CASSLEATEAFF,-,TRBJ1-1,TRBV12-3/TRBV12-4,many
TGTGCCAGCAGTGCACAGCCAAACTATGGCTACACCTTC,CASSAQPNYGYTF,-,TRBJ1-2,TRBV27,many
TGTGCCAGCAGCCAAGAAGGGGACGGTTCCTACGAGCAGTACTTC,CASSQEGDGSYEQYF,-,TRBJ2-7,TRBV3-1,few
TGCAGTGCTAGAGGGGGATATGCTGGCACCGGGGAGCTGTTTTTT,CSARGGYAGTGELFF,-,TRBJ2-2,TRBV20-1,-
TGTGCCAGCAGTTACTCGATACAGGGAACTTCACCCCTCCACTTT,CASSYSIQGTSPLHF,-,TRBJ1-6,TRBV6-5,-
TGCAGTGCTTTAGCGGGAGCGAGCTCCTACAATGAGCAGTTCTTC,CSALAGASSYNEQFF,TRBD2,TRBJ2-1,TRBV20-1,many
TGTGCCAGCAGCGGCCCTTCGGGGGGGGTCAACACCGGGGAGCTGTTTTTT,CASSGPSGGVNTGELFF,TRBD2,TRBJ2-2,TRBV9,many
TGCAGTGGTCTAGGTTCAGGAGAGACCCAGTACTTC,CSGLGSGETQYF,-,TRBJ2-5,TRBV20-1,many
TGTGCCAGTAGTATTCCCAGGGGGAGCTCCTACAATGAGCAGTTCTTC,CASSIPRGSSYNEQFF,TRBD1,TRBJ2-1,TRBV19,-
TGTGCCAGCAGCTTATGGGTCCCCGGGGAGCTGTTTTTT,CASSLWVPGELFF,-,TRBJ2-2,TRBV7-3,many
TGTGCCAGCAGTTACTCGTCTGCTAGCGCGTATGAGCAGTTCTTC,CASSYSSASAYEQFF,-,TRBJ2-1,TRBV6-5,-
TGTGCCAGCAGTTACGGGGGTGCGTTAGAAGCTTTCTTT,CASSYGGALEAFF,-,TRBJ1-1,TRBV6-6,many
TGTGCCAGCAGTCTCACAAGGGGACGCCCAGGGGCTGAAGCTTTCTTT,CASSLTRGRPGAEAFF,-,TRBJ1-1,TRBV13,few
TGTGCCAGCAGCAAGGGACTAGCGGGAGGAGCCAGGACCGGGGAGCTGTTTTTT,CASSKGLAGGARTGELFF,TRBD2,TRBJ2-2,TRBV11-3,-
TGTGCCAGCAGCGTGGGAACTAGCGGGAGTGGTGATACGCAGTATTTT,CASSVGTSGSGDTQYF,TRBD2,TRBJ2-3,TRBV9,many
TGTGCCAGCAGCCATAACGGACTAGCGGGAGCCTACAATGAGCAGTTCTTC,CASSHNGLAGAYNEQFF,TRBD2,TRBJ2-1,TRBV14,few
TGTGCCAGCTCACCGGGACAGGTAGACGAAAAACTGTTTTTT,CASSPGQVDEKLFF,TRBD1,TRBJ1-4,TRBV18,many
TGTGCCAGCAGCTCGGGGGTCGCGCAGTATTTT,CASSSGVAQYF,-,TRBJ2-3,TRBV7-9,-
TGTGCCAGCAGCCAAGATATACGGCAGACTCTAGCCAAAAACATTCAGTACTTC,CASSQDIRQTLAKNIQYF,-,TRBJ2-4,TRBV4-2,many
TGTGCCAGCAGTTCGAGACATAGGTCGACTGAAGCTTTCTTT,CASSSRHRSTEAFF,-,TRBJ1-1,TRBV12-3/TRBV12-4,few
TGCAGTGCTAGTCGAGCTAGCGGGGATGATACGCAGTATTTT,CSASRASGDDTQYF,TRBD2,TRBJ2-3,TRBV20-1,many
TGCAGTGCTAGAGATAGGTCCAGGGGTTACGAGCAGTACTTC,CSARDRSRGYEQYF,-,TRBJ2-7,TRBV20-1,many
TGTGCCAGCAGCCAAGGGCAGGGGAGCGGAGAGACCCAGTACTTC,CASSQGQGSGETQYF,-,TRBJ2-5,TRBV14,-